These 26 T cell receptor beta chains share one sample of origin, sequenced in a study of technical replicates of blood from a few donors. Sequenced by immunoSEQ multiplex PCR; TCRdb stores in-frame clones only, minus some. The sample lists about 98,000 clones; nearly 97% were seen once. Sequencing was done on a sample of T cells isolated from PBMCs. These TCRs come from a human donor in good health.

The chain employs TRBV6-5 and TRBJ1-5; D is undetermined. The V end was cut by 1 base, the J end by 10 bases, with 14 bases between. CDR1 and CDR2 (germline): MNHEY, SVGAGI. CDR3 length equals 14 residues. The CDR3 region has the DNA TGTGCCAGCAGTTACTTCCTAGGGAGGGAACCCCAGCATTTT. Translated: CASSYFLGREPQHF.

The J gene is TRBJ1-6, the V gene TRBV5-1, with D unclear. Per germline, CDR1 SGHRS and CDR2 YFSETQ. V was pared by 0 bases and J by 5 bases, with 6 bases between. CDR3 length: 14 residues. The CDR3 nucleotides are TGCGCCAGCAGCTTGGGTCTCGATAATTCACCCCTCCACTTT. Residues: CASSLGLDNSPLHF.

This chain uses TRBV13 with TRBJ2-1; D gene uncertain. Per germline, CDR1 PRHDT and CDR2 FYEKMQ (reference sequence). Trimming removed 0 bases from V and 4 bases from J, with 10 bases in between. The CDR3 has 15 residues. CDR3 sequence: CASSLGGTEYNEQFF. Written as DNA, the CDR3 is TGTGCCAGCAGCTTAGGCGGTACAGAGTACAATGAGCAGTTCTTC.

The DNA of the CDR3 is TGTGCCAGCCTTAAAAGGGGGTTGGTAGACAATGAGCAGTTCTTC. This translates into CASLKRGLVDNEQFF. The genes are TRBV2 and TRBJ2-1, with D perhaps matching TRBD1 (6 bases). The CDR3 has 15 amino acids. V was cut by 8 bases and J by 5 bases, with 19 bases left in between. Per the germline V gene, CDR1 is SNHLY and CDR2 is FYNNEI.

This chain connects TRBV18 to TRBJ2-2; possibly TRBD1 for D (7 bases). V dropped 3 bases and J dropped 5 bases, with 13 bases sitting between them. The germline gives CDR1 KGHSH, CDR2 LQKENI. There are 15 residues in the CDR3. The CDR3, as DNA: TGTGCCAGCTCACCTACAGGGGAGGTTACCGGGGAGCTGTTTTTT. This sequence encodes CASSPTGEVTGELFF.

This chain's CDR3 is CASSVEQGHWGNTIYF. In DNA form, the CDR3 reads TGTGCCAGCAGCGTAGAACAGGGGCATTGGGGAAACACCATATATTTT. The chain uses TRBV9 and TRBJ1-3; 7 nucleotides agree with TRBD1. The CDR3 has 16 amino acids. With V trimmed by 0 bases and J by 4 bases, 7 bases remained unmatched. In germline, CDR1 is SGDLS, CDR2 YYNGEE.

The rearrangement uses TRBV10-3 and TRBJ2-5, with D uncertain. V lost 1 base, J lost 4 bases, and 7 bases lay in between. The CDR3 consists of 13 residues. Germline V gene lookup returns CDR1 ENHRY and CDR2 SYGVKD. CDR3: CAISEFGGETQYF. The CDR3 region has the DNA TGTGCCATCAGTGAGTTTGGCGGAGAGACCCAGTACTTC.

The chain uses TRBV19 and TRBJ2-1; perhaps TRBD2 as D (5 bases). The CDR3 has 17 amino acids. The V and J ends lost 4 bases and 9 bases respectively, with 25 bases between them. CDR1 and CDR2 (germline): LNHDA, SQIVND (reference sequence). CDR3 protein: CASSTGDQGNEGFEQFF. Written as DNA, the CDR3 is TGTGCCAGTAGTACTGGTGACCAAGGAAACGAGGGCTTTGAGCAGTTCTTC. Looking up the rest from reference TRBV19 and TRBJ2-1 gives the full variable domain: DGGITQSPKYLFRKEGQNVTLSCEQNLNHDAMYWYRQDPGQGLRLIYYSQIVNDFQKGDIAEGYSVSREKKESFPLTVTSAQKNPTAFYLCASSTGDQGNEGFEQFFGPGTRLTVL.

This rearrangement joins TRBV30 to TRBJ1-1; D perhaps matches TRBD1 (5 bases). The germline gives CDR1 GTSNPN, CDR2 SVGIG (reference sequence). This CDR3 contains 12 residues. V was cut by 5 bases and J by 10 bases, with 17 bases left in between. Here the CDR3 DNA reads TGTGCCTGGGGTGGTGGGGGAGGGAGAGCTTTCTTT. Translated, it gives CAWGGGGGRAFF.

The genes are TRBV7-6 and TRBJ2-7, with 10 bases aligning to TRBD1. This CDR3 comprises 15 residues. Unmatched junction bases numbered 2, after V lost 1 base and J lost 2 bases. Germline V gene lookup returns CDR1 SGHVS and CDR2 FNYEAQ. CDR3 in DNA: TGTGCCAGCAGCTTAGAAGGGACAGGGGCCTACGAGCAGTACTTC. It is translated as CASSLEGTGAYEQYF.

The count of this clone is one. The rearrangement uses TRBV6-1 and TRBJ1-5, with unresolved D. CDR3 length: 15 residues. V lost 1 base to trimming and J lost 5 bases, with 12 bases between them. The V gene's germline CDR1 is MNHNS and CDR2 SASEGT. The CDR3 reads CASSEGPGWHQPQHF. The CDR3 bases are TGTGCCAGCAGTGAAGGCCCTGGCTGGCATCAGCCCCAGCATTTT.

This CDR3 reads CASSIGTGGYQPQHF. The CDR3 bases are TGTGCCAGTAGTATAGGGACAGGGGGCTACCAGCCCCAGCATTTT. The chain has TRBV19 and TRBJ1-5; 11 bases match TRBD1. Germline CDR1 reads LNHDA; CDR2 reads SQIVND (reference sequence). With 1 base clipped from V and 7 bases from J, the junction kept 3 bases outside the gene matches. The CDR3 contains 15 residues.

CDR3 residues: CASSLGYGGDNEQFF. The DNA of the CDR3 is TGTGCCAGCAGCTTAGGGTATGGCGGGGATAATGAGCAGTTCTTC. The chain recombines TRBV7-2 with TRBJ2-1; a possible D gene is TRBD2 (6 bases). The germline V gene has CDR1 SGHTA and CDR2 FQGNSA. Trimming cost V 1 base and J 7 bases, with 14 bases left between them. This CDR3 contains 15 residues.

The chain is built from TRBV6-6 and TRBJ2-2; 8 bases are shared with TRBD1. The CDR3 loop spans 14 amino acids. V was clipped by 6 bases and J by 5 bases; unmatched bases: 5. In germline, CDR1 is MNHNY, CDR2 SVGAGI (reference sequence). The CDR3 loop reads CASRWTGQTGELFF. The CDR3 DNA sequence: TGTGCCAGCAGGTGGACAGGGCAAACCGGGGAGCTGTTTTTT.

This chain uses TRBV6-6 with TRBJ1-2, with TRBD1 identical over 8 bases. The V gene's germline CDR1 is MNHNY and CDR2 SVGAGI (reference sequence). V lost 6 bases to trimming and J lost 4 bases; unmatched junction nucleotides: 10. This CDR3 region has 15 residues. CDR3 loop: CASRLRAGQGYGYTF. CDR3 coding DNA: TGTGCCAGCAGACTCAGAGCCGGACAGGGCTATGGCTACACCTTC.

About this clone: One end of the junction does not line up with germline, which may come from a read error. The chain employs TRBV2 and TRBJ1-2; weak D call: TRBD1 (5 bases). CDR1 is SNHLY, CDR2 FYNNEI, per germline. The CDR3 is 13 amino acids. The CDR3: CASREDSSYGYTF. As DNA, the CDR3 is TGTGCCAGCAGAGAAGACAGCAGCTATGGCTACACCTTC. Full variable domain (remainder filled in from reference TRBV2 and TRBJ1-2): EPEVTQTPSHQVTQMGQEVILRCVPISNHLYFYWYRQILGQKVEFLVSFYNNEISEKSEIFDDQFSVERPDGSNFTLKIRSTKLEDSAMYFCASREDSSYGYTFGSGTRLTVV.

This chain joins TRBV7-9 and TRBJ1-4; D remains unclear. With 1 base removed from V and 11 bases from J, the gap between germline ends came to 8 bases. The CDR3 is made up of 12 amino acids. Germline CDR1 is SEHNR and CDR2 is FQNEAQ (reference sequence). In DNA form, the CDR3 reads TGTGCCAGCAGCTTAGGACTCCCCAAACTGTTTTTT. This encodes CASSLGLPKLFF.

This clone was observed a few times. The rearrangement uses TRBV10-3 and TRBJ2-7; 12 bases are shared with TRBD2. V gave up 8 bases and J gave up 4 bases; unmatched junction bases: 3. Germline CDR1 is ENHRY and CDR2 is SYGVKD. CDR3 size: 13 residues. The CDR3, as DNA: TGTGCCATCCGACTAGCGGGGGATTACGAGCAGTACTTC. Its translation is CAIRLAGDYEQYF.

The rearrangement joins TRBV19 to TRBJ1-1; no reliable D call. Germline V CDR1 and CDR2: LNHDA, SQIVND (reference sequence). Trimming removed 3 bases at V and 3 bases at J, with 17 bases between. The CDR3 sequence is 16 residues long. The DNA of the CDR3 is TGTGCCAGTAGTATTGGTCCTAAACAGAGATACACTGAAGCTTTCTTT. Translated, it gives CASSIGPKQRYTEAFF.

The rearrangement uses TRBV5-1 and TRBJ2-7; weak D call: TRBD1 (7 bases). CDR1 and CDR2 from the germline V gene are SGHRS and YFSETQ. The CDR3 sequence is 14 residues long. V lost 7 bases, J lost 5 bases, and 19 bases lay in between. The CDR3 is CASHLRQGGDEQYF. The CDR3 bases are TGCGCCAGCCACCTAAGACAGGGAGGCGACGAGCAGTACTTC.

The chain is built from TRBV6-5 and TRBJ2-5; 7 bases are a match to TRBD2. The V and J ends lost 4 bases and 4 bases, in that order; junction bases with no gene match: 0. CDR1 MNHEY and CDR2 SVGAGI come from the germline V gene. The CDR3 loop spans 12 amino acids. The CDR3 loop reads CASSLAGETQYF. The CDR3 DNA is TGTGCCAGCAGTTTAGCGGGAGAGACCCAGTACTTC.

The V gene is TRBV28, the J gene TRBJ2-3; TRBD2 matches at 13 bases. Looked up from germline, CDR1 is MDHEN and CDR2 is SYDVKM. Germline trimming cut 5 bases from V and 6 bases from J; bases unmatched to any gene: 5. The CDR3 extends over 15 amino acids. The CDR3 nucleotides read TGTGCCAGCAGTCCCGGACTAGCGGGAGTGGATACGCAGTATTTT. It yields the protein CASSPGLAGVDTQYF. The full variable domain, completed using reference TRBV28 and TRBJ2-3, is DVKVTQSSRYLVKRTGEKVFLECVQDMDHENMFWYRQDPGLGLRLIYFSYDVKMKEKGDIPEGYSVSREKKERFSLILESASTNQTSMYLCASSPGLAGVDTQYFGPGTRLTVL.

J is TRBJ1-4 and V is TRBV11-3; 9 bases line up with TRBD1. CDR3 length: 15 residues. Per the germline V gene, CDR1 is SGHNT and CDR2 is YENEEA. V trimming: 4 bases; J trimming: 5 bases; junction bases outside the gene matches: 5. The CDR3 is CASSSSGTGNEKLFF. Here the CDR3 DNA reads TGTGCCAGCAGCTCGTCCGGGACAGGGAATGAAAAACTGTTTTTT.

This rearrangement joins TRBV18 to TRBJ2-1, with 11 bases fitting TRBD2. The CDR3 length is 15 residues. Germline lookup yields CDR1 KGHSH and CDR2 LQKENI. The V segment lost 6 bases and the J segment 6 bases; nucleotides outside the gene matches: 7. The CDR3, as DNA: TGTGCCAGCTCTCAGACTAGCGGGATAACCAATGAGCAGTTCTTC. Translation: CASSQTSGITNEQFF.

The chain uses TRBV6-5 and TRBJ2-3; TRBD2 agrees at 8 bases. The CDR3 contains 15 residues. CDR1 MNHEY and CDR2 SVGAGI come from the germline V gene. Trimming took 7 bases from V and 0 from J; bases not matched to a gene: 6. The CDR3: CASNQAGASTDTQYF. Here the CDR3 DNA reads TGTGCCAGCAACCAAGCGGGGGCTAGCACAGATACGCAGTATTTT.

The gene calls are TRBV6-4 and TRBJ2-1; TRBD2 matches at 8 bases. Per germline, CDR1 MRHNA and CDR2 SNTAGT. The CDR3 runs 14 residues. The V gene end was trimmed by 7 bases and the J gene end by 11 bases; junction bases not matched to a gene: 13. The CDR3 here is CASTPGGENTKQFF. The CDR3 bases are TGTGCCAGCACTCCCGGGGGGGAGAACACTAAGCAGTTCTTC.